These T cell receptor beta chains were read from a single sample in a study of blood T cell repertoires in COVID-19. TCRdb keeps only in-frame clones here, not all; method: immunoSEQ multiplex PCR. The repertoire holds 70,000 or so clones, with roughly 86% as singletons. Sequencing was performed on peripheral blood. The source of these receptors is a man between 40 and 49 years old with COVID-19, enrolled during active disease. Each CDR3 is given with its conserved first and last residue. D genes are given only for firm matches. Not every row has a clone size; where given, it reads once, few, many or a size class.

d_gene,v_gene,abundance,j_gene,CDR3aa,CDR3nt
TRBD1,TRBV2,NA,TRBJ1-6,CASTEQGTMGSPLHF,TGTGCCAGCACTGAACAGGGGACAATGGGTTCACCCCTCCACTTT
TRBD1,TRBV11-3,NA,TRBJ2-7,CASSQGAYEQYF,TGTGCCAGCAGTCAGGGGGCGTACGAGCAGTACTTC
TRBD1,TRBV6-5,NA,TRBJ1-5,CASKGADAIQPQHF,TGTGCCAGCAAGGGGGCGGATGCGATTCAGCCCCAGCATTTT
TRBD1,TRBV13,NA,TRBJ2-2,CASSWRQGTGELFF,TGTGCCAGCAGCTGGAGACAGGGAACCGGGGAGCTGTTTTTT
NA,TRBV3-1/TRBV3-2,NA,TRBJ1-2,CASSQAWQVARVRNGYTF,TGTGCCAGCAGCCAAGCGTGGCAGGTGGCCAGGGTGAGGAATGGCTACACCTTC
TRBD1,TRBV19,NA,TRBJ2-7,CASSTLDRAREQYF,TGTGCCAGTAGTACCCTGGACAGGGCACGCGAGCAGTACTTC
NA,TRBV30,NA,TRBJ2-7,CACNNLMGGEQYF,TGTGCCTGCAACAATCTAATGGGGGGCGAGCAGTACTTC
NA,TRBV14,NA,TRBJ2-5,CASSQVTGETQYF,TGTGCCAGCAGCCAAGTTACAGGAGAGACCCAGTACTTC
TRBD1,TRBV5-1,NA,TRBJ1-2,CASSLDGQGNYGYTF,TGCGCCAGCAGCTTGGATGGACAGGGTAACTATGGCTACACCTTC
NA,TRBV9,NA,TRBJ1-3,CASSVRGTGNTIYF,TGTGCCAGCAGCGTAAGGGGAACTGGAAACACCATATATTTT
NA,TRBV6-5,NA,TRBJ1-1,CASRFQGGTEAFF,TGTGCCAGCAGATTCCAAGGGGGTACTGAAGCTTTCTTT
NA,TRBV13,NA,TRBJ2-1,CASAERLQMTYNEQFF,TGTGCCAGCGCTGAAAGGTTACAGATGACCTACAATGAGCAGTTCTTC
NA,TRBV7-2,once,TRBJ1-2,CASSSQIDYGYTF,TGTGCCAGCAGCTCCCAAATTGACTATGGCTACACCTTC
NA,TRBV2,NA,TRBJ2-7,CASRPWRANEQYF,TGTGCCAGCAGGCCTTGGAGGGCTAACGAGCAGTACTTC
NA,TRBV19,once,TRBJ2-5,CATSLAGQETQYF,TGTGCCACCAGTCTAGCCGGCCAAGAGACCCAGTACTTC
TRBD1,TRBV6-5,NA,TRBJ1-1,CASRLDRVNTEAFF,TGTGCCAGCAGGCTAGACAGGGTTAACACTGAAGCTTTCTTT
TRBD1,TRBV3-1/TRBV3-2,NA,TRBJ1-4,CASSSGQGDEKLFF,TGTGCCAGCAGCTCCGGACAGGGGGATGAAAAACTGTTTTTT
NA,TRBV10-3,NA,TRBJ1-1,CAISPDRINTEAFF,TGTGCCATCAGCCCGGACAGAATAAACACTGAAGCTTTCTTT